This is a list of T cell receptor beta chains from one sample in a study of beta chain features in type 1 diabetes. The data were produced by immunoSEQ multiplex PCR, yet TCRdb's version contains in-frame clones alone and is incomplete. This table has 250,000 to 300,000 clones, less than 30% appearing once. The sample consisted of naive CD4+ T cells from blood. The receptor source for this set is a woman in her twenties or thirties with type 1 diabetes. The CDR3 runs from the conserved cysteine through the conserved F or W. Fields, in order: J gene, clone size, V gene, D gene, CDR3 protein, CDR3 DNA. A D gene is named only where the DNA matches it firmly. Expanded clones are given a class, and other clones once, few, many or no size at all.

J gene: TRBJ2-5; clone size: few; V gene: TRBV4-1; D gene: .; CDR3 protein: CASSQVGRGQETQYF; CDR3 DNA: TGCGCCAGCAGCCAAGTGGGACGGGGGCAAGAGACCCAGTACTTC
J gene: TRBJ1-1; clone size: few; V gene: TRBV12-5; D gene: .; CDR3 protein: CASALEANTEAFF; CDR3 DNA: TGTGCTAGTGCCTTGGAGGCGAACACTGAAGCTTTCTTT
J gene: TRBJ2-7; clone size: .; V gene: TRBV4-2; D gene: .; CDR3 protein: CASSQDGGRSYEQYF; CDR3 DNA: TGTGCCAGCAGCCAAGACGGCGGGCGATCCTACGAGCAGTACTTC
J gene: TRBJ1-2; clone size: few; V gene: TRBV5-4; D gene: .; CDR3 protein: CASSRDRNYGYTF; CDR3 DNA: TGTGCCAGCAGCCGAGACAGGAACTATGGCTACACCTTC
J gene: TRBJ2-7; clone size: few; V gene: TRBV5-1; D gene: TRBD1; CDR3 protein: CASSFAGQAEGEQYF; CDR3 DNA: TGCGCCAGCAGCTTTGCGGGACAGGCAGAAGGAGAGCAGTACTTC
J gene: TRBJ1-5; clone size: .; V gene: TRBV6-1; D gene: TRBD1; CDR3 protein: CASNEGQGVRPQHF; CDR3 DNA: TGTGCCAGCAACGAGGGACAGGGGGTGAGGCCCCAGCATTTT
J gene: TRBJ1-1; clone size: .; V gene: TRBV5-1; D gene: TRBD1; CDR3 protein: CASSSNTGDTEAFF; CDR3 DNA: TGCGCCAGCAGCTCCAATACAGGGGACACTGAAGCTTTCTTT
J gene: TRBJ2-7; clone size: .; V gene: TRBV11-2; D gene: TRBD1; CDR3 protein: CASSLAQGAPYEQYF; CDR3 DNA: TGTGCCAGCAGCTTAGCCCAGGGGGCCCCCTACGAGCAGTACTTC
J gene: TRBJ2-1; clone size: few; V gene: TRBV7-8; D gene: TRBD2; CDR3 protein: CASSPTSGRAYNEQFF; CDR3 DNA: TGTGCCAGCAGCCCTACTAGCGGGAGAGCCTACAATGAGCAGTTCTTC
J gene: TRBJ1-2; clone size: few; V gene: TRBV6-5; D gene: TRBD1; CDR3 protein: CASRKTGYGYTF; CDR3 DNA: TGTGCCAGCAGAAAGACAGGGTACGGCTACACCTTC
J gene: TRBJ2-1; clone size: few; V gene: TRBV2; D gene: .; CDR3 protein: CASSGSVFGYEQFF; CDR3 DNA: TGTGCCAGCAGTGGGAGCGTCTTCGGGTATGAGCAGTTCTTC
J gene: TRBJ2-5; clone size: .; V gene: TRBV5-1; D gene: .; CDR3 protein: CASSLVGEETQYF; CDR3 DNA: TGCGCCAGCAGCTTGGTTGGGGAGGAGACCCAGTACTTC
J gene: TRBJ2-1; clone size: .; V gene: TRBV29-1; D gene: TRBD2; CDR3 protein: CSVVGLAGYNEQFF; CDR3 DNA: TGCAGCGTTGTGGGACTAGCGGGGTACAATGAGCAGTTCTTC
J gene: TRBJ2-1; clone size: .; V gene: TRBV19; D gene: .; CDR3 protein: CATAAGEQFF; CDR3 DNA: TGTGCCACCGCGGCCGGTGAGCAGTTCTTC
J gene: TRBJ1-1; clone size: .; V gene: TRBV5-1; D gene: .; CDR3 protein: CASSLAVWGMNTEAFF; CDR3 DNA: TGCGCCAGCAGCTTGGCCGTGTGGGGCATGAACACTGAAGCTTTCTTT
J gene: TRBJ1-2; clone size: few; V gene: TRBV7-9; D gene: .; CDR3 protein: CASSLAVTGGYTF; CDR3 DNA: TGTGCCAGCAGCTTAGCGGTTACGGGGGGCTACACCTTC
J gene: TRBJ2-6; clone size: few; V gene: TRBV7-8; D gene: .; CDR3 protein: CASSLMGPGANVLTF; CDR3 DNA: TGTGCCAGCAGCTTGATGGGGCCTGGGGCCAACGTCCTGACTTTC
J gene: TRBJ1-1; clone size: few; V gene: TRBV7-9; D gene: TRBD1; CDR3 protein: CASSLTTGDTEAFF; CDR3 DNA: TGTGCCAGCAGCTTAACGACAGGGGACACTGAAGCTTTCTTT
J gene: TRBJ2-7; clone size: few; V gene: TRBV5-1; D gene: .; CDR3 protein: CASSLIGQGLYEQYF; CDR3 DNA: TGCGCCAGCAGCTTGATTGGACAAGGCTTATACGAGCAGTACTTC
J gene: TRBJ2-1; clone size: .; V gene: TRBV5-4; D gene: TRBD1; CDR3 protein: CASSLPGQGPHEQFF; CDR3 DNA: TGTGCCAGCAGCCTACCGGGACAGGGCCCCCATGAGCAGTTCTTC
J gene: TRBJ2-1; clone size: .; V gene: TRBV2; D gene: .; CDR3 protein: CASSDDNEQFF; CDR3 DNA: TGTGCCAGCAGTGACGACAATGAGCAGTTCTTC
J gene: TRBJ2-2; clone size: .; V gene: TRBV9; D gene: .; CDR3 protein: CASSGGPGLAGTGELFF; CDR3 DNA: TGTGCCAGCAGCGGAGGGCCGGGTCTGGCCGGCACCGGGGAGCTGTTTTTT
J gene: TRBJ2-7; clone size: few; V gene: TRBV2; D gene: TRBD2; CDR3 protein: CASSLTSGAYEQYF; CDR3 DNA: TGTGCCAGCAGTTTGACTAGCGGAGCCTACGAGCAGTACTTC
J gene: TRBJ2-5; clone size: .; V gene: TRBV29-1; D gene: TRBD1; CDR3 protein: CSVDFRGRETQYF; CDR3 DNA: TGCAGCGTTGACTTCAGGGGGCGGGAGACCCAGTACTTC